One and the same sample provided the 23 T cell receptor beta chains below, sequenced in a study of cytotoxic CD8 clonotypes in ibrutinib-treated CLL. TCRdb keeps only in-frame clones here, not all; method: immunoSEQ multiplex PCR. Among about 330,000 clones listed, roughly 67% were seen once. Sequences were derived from PBMCs, sampled after 36 months of ibrutinib treatment. The origin of the receptors is a human donor with chronic lymphocytic leukemia.

This clone was detected a few times. The rearrangement links TRBV20-1 to TRBJ1-1; D gene uncertain. In germline, CDR1 is DFQATT, CDR2 SNEGSKA (reference sequence). V lost 1 base and J 4 bases, leaving 4 bases between the germline ends. The CDR3 runs to 11 residues. In DNA form, the CDR3 reads TGCAGTGCTAGAGTCTCCACTGAAGCTTTCTTT. Protein: CSARVSTEAFF.

V gene TRBV7-2 combines with J gene TRBJ2-7; weak D call: TRBD2 (5 bases). Germline assignment: CDR1 SGHTA and CDR2 FQGNSA. Deletions cut 0 bases from V and 0 bases from J, with 6 bases between. The CDR3 contains 14 residues. The CDR3 region is CASSLAGVSYEQYF. For the CDR3, the DNA is TGTGCCAGCAGCTTAGCGGGAGTCTCCTACGAGCAGTACTTC.

The J gene is TRBJ2-1, the V gene TRBV7-2; D perhaps matches TRBD2 (5 bases). V shed 5 bases and J shed 9 bases, with 23 bases lying between them. CDR3 length: 16 residues. The V gene's germline CDR1 is SGHTA and CDR2 FQGNSA. DNA for the CDR3: TGTGCCAGCAGCCGGGATCAGGCGGAGAAGGGCGGTGAGCAGTTCTTC. This sequence encodes CASSRDQAEKGGEQFF.

The V and J genes are TRBV19 and TRBJ2-3; tentatively, D is TRBD2 (6 bases). Trimming stripped 5 bases from V and 6 bases from J, with 9 bases between. The CDR3 spans 12 residues. Germline CDR1 reads LNHDA; CDR2 reads SQIVND (reference sequence). CDR3 in amino acids: CASSPRGDTQYF. The CDR3 DNA reads as TGTGCCAGTAGTCCCCGGGGGGATACGCAGTATTTT.

The rearrangement links TRBV7-2 to TRBJ2-1, with 11 bases that match TRBD2. The V and J ends lost 0 bases and 9 bases, in that order; junction bases with no gene match: 7. The germline V gene encodes CDR1 SGHTA and CDR2 FQGNSA. The CDR3 has 16 residues. CDR3 sequence: CASSLAVAGGRIEQFF. The CDR3 DNA is TGTGCCAGCAGCTTAGCGGTAGCGGGGGGGCGTATTGAGCAGTTCTTC. The whole variable domain, remainder taken from reference TRBV7-2 and TRBJ2-1, is GAGVSQSPSNKVTEKGKDVELRCDPISGHTALYWYRQSLGQGLEFLIYFQGNSAPDKSGLPSDRFSAERTGGSVSTLTIQRTQQEDSAVYLCASSLAVAGGRIEQFFGPGTRLTVL.

V usage is TRBV5-1 and J usage is TRBJ1-2; 11 positions agree with TRBD1. Germline V gene data show CDR1 as SGHRS and CDR2 as YFSETQ. The CDR3 has 13 amino acids. V was clipped by 7 bases and J by 6 bases; unmatched bases: 5. Here the CDR3 DNA reads TGCGCCAGCGCGGACAGGGGGCTGAATGGCTACACCTTC. Its protein is CASADRGLNGYTF.

The chain couples TRBV6-1 to TRBJ1-3, with 7 bases that match TRBD1. Germline lookup yields CDR1 MNHNS and CDR2 SASEGT. Trimming at V came to 6 bases and at J to 6 bases, leaving 5 bases not matched to a gene. The CDR3 runs to 13 residues. The DNA for the CDR3 is TGTGCCAGCAGCGCGACAGGGACAAACACCATATATTTT. Its translation: CASSATGTNTIYF.

The V gene is TRBV9, the J gene TRBJ2-7, with D perhaps matching TRBD1 (7 bases). The germline V gene encodes CDR1 SGDLS and CDR2 YYNGEE. The CDR3 has 15 amino acids. V was clipped by 2 bases and J by 3 bases, with 15 bases between them. CDR3 sequence (DNA): TGTGCCAGCAGCGTTGGAGGGGGCCTTTTCTACGAGCAGTACTTC. This codes for CASSVGGGLFYEQYF. Complete variable domain (other parts from reference TRBV9 and TRBJ2-7): DSGVTQTPKHLITATGQRVTLRCSPRSGDLSVYWYQQSLDQGLQFLIQYYNGEERAKGNILERFSAQQFPDLHSELNLSSLELGDSALYFCASSVGGGLFYEQYFGPGTRLTVT.

The chain couples TRBV4-3 to TRBJ2-7; D unclear. Germline-derived CDR1 and CDR2 are LGHNA and YSLEER. Trimming took off 0 bases at V and 4 bases at J, with 10 bases between the two ends. The CDR3 length is 14 residues. In nucleotides, the CDR3 is TGCGCCAGCAGCCAAGAAGTCGAAACTTACGAGCAGTACTTC. Translating gives CASSQEVETYEQYF.

The chain joins TRBV5-1 to TRBJ1-1; D is uncertain. The V end was cut by 4 bases, the J end by 0 bases, with 13 bases between. CDR1 SGHRS and CDR2 YFSETQ come from the germline V gene. CDR3 length: 15 residues. The CDR3 here is CASSAELGMNTEAFF. The CDR3 coding sequence is TGCGCCAGCAGCGCCGAACTTGGTATGAACACTGAAGCTTTCTTT.

This chain uses TRBV12-5 with TRBJ1-2, with D perhaps matching TRBD1 (5 bases). V lost 5 bases and J lost 4, with 17 bases in between. Per germline, CDR1 LGHNT and CDR2 FRNRAP. CDR3 length: 15 residues. CDR3 region: CASGRQPGVSYGYTF. The CDR3 bases are TGTGCTAGTGGTCGGCAACCGGGGGTCAGCTATGGCTACACCTTC.

In DNA form, the CDR3 reads TGTGCCAGCAGTCCGCGCGTCTATGGCTACACCTTC. Its protein product is CASSPRVYGYTF. The rearrangement links TRBV28 to TRBJ1-2; D is uncertain. Deletions cut 5 bases from V and 4 bases from J, with 8 bases between. In germline, CDR1 is MDHEN, CDR2 SYDVKM. CDR3 length equals 12 residues.

The chain couples TRBV18 to TRBJ1-2; unclear D gene. V lost 6 bases, J lost 5 bases, and 13 bases lay in between. The CDR3 spans 13 residues. The germline V gene has CDR1 KGHSH and CDR2 LQKENI. The CDR3 bases are TGTGCCAGCTCGCCGGAGGGCGTTTATGGCTACACCTTC. This encodes CASSPEGVYGYTF.

This chain joins TRBV25-1 and TRBJ1-2; D is ambiguous. There are 13 residues in the CDR3. Deletions cut 1 base from V and 8 bases from J, with 11 bases between. Germline V lookup: CDR1 MGHDK, CDR2 SYGVNS. The CDR3 loop is CASSESGNRGYTF. The CDR3 coding sequence is TGTGCCAGCAGTGAATCGGGTAATCGAGGCTACACCTTC.

The CDR3 sequence: CASSQSIIPRQGAICPYEQYF. The CDR3 DNA reads as TGCGCCAGCAGTCAATCGATTATACCCCGACAGGGGGCGATTTGTCCCTACGAGCAGTACTTC. The gene calls are TRBV23-1 and TRBJ2-7; 10 bases map to TRBD1. TRBV23-1 is given ORF status, its function remaining uncertain. This CDR3 is built from 21 residues. Trimming cost V 0 bases and J 2 bases; bases outside gene matches: 19.

The chain employs TRBV27 and TRBJ2-7; 8 bases are a match to TRBD2. Germline values: CDR1 MNHEY, CDR2 SMNVEV (reference sequence). Trimming removed 3 bases from V and 2 bases from J; junction bases left unmatched: 3. The CDR3 covers 14 residues. CDR3 amino acids: CASSFSGDAYEQYF. The CDR3 DNA sequence: TGTGCCAGCAGTTTTAGCGGGGACGCCTACGAGCAGTACTTC.

The V and J genes are TRBV5-1 and TRBJ2-5; D is unclear. This CDR3 is 13 amino acids long. V was trimmed by 1 base and J by 5 bases, leaving 9 bases between them. From germline, CDR1 is SGHRS and CDR2 YFSETQ. CDR3 in DNA: TGCGCCAGCAGCTTGTCGCCCCAGGAGACCCAGTACTTC. This encodes CASSLSPQETQYF. The complete variable domain, with remaining parts taken from reference TRBV5-1 and TRBJ2-5, reads KAGVTQTPRYLIKTRGQQVTLSCSPISGHRSVSWYQQTPGQGLQFLFEYFSETQRNKGNFPGRFSGRQFSNSRSEMNVSTLELGDSALYLCASSLSPQETQYFGPGTRLLVL.

This clone was seen more than once but under ten times. V gene TRBV19 combines with J gene TRBJ2-7; weak D call: TRBD1 (5 bases). CDR1 LNHDA and CDR2 SQIVND come from the germline V gene (reference sequence). V was clipped by 3 bases and J by 0 bases, with 9 bases between them. CDR3 length: 14 amino acids. The CDR3 here is CASSISTGSYEQYF. CDR3 nucleotides: TGTGCCAGTAGTATTTCCACAGGCTCCTACGAGCAGTACTTC.

The chain is built from TRBV15 and TRBJ2-7; 9 bases fit TRBD1. There are 13 residues in the CDR3. Trimming cost V 5 bases and J 3 bases; bases outside gene matches: 2. Germline CDR1 reads LNHNV; CDR2 reads YYDKDF (reference sequence). Here the CDR3 DNA reads TGTGCCACCAGCGGGACAGGGTTCTACGAGCAGTACTTC. Residues: CATSGTGFYEQYF.

V usage is TRBV28 and J usage is TRBJ2-1, with 9 bases that match TRBD1. With 2 bases clipped from V and 8 bases from J, the junction kept 13 bases outside the gene matches. The CDR3 has 17 amino acids. The germline V gene encodes CDR1 MDHEN and CDR2 SYDVKM. The chain's CDR3 is CASSLAAWDRVGDEQFF. The CDR3 coding sequence is TGTGCCAGCAGTTTAGCCGCTTGGGACAGGGTTGGGGATGAGCAGTTCTTC.

This clone was recorded a few times. V and J are TRBV5-4 and TRBJ2-3, with D perhaps matching TRBD1 (6 bases). The V and J ends lost 4 bases and 0 bases respectively, with 9 bases between them. The CDR3 has 14 amino acids. Germline CDR1 and CDR2: SGHNT and YYREEE (reference sequence). In nucleotides, the CDR3 is TGTGCCAGCAGCCGAGGACAGAGCACAGATACGCAGTATTTT. Protein sequence: CASSRGQSTDTQYF. Full variable domain (missing parts from reference TRBV5-4 and TRBJ2-3): ETGVTQSPTHLIKTRGQQVTLRCSSQSGHNTVSWYQQALGQGPQFIFQYYREEENGRGNFPPRFSGLQFPNYSSELNVNALELDDSALYLCASSRGQSTDTQYFGPGTRLTVL.

This chain uses TRBV28 with TRBJ1-1; TRBD1 is a possible D gene (5 bases). The germline V and J ends were trimmed by 2 bases and 8 bases, with 12 bases remaining between them. CDR3 length: 13 amino acids. CDR1 is MDHEN and CDR2 is SYDVKM in the germline V gene. CDR3 in amino acids: CASSLKGFLEAFF. The CDR3 DNA reads TGTGCCAGCAGTTTAAAGGGGTTTCTAGAAGCTTTCTTT.

Only one count was recorded for this clone. The gene calls are TRBV19 and TRBJ2-7, with a weak D call TRBD1 (6 bases). V was trimmed by 5 bases and J by 3 bases, leaving 17 bases between them. Germline V gene sequence: CDR1 LNHDA, CDR2 SQIVND (reference sequence). There are 15 residues in the CDR3. The CDR3 DNA sequence: TGTGCCAGTAGTGCCGGCACGGGACACCTCTACGAGCAGTACTTC. It specifies CASSAGTGHLYEQYF.